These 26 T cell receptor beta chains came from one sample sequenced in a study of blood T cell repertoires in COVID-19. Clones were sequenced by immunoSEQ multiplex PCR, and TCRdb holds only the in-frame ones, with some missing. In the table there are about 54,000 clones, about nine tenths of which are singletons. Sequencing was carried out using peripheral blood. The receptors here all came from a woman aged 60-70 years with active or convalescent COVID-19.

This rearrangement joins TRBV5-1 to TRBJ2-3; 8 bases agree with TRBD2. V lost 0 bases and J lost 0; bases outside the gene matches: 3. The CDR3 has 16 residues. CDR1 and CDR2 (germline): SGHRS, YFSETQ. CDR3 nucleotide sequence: TGCGCCAGCAGCTTGGGACTAGCGAGGAGCACAGATACGCAGTATTTT. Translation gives CASSLGLARSTDTQYF.

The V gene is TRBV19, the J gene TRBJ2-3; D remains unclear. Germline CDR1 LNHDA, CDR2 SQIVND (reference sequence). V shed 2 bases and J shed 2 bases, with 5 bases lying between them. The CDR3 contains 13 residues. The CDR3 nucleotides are TGTGCCAGTAGTATAACCTACACAGATACGCAGTATTTT. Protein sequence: CASSITYTDTQYF.

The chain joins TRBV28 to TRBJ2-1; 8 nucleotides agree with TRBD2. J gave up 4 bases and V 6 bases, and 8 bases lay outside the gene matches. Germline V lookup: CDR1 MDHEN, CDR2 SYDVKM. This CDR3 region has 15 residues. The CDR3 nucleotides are TGTGCCAGCAGGATACTAGCGGAGGGATACAATGAGCAGTTCTTC. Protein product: CASRILAEGYNEQFF.

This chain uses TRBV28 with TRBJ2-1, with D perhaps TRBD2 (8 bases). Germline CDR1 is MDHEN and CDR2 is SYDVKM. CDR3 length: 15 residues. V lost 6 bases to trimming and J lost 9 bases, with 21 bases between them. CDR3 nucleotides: TGTGCCAGCAGGGCGGGGGGACAGACACGAGGTGAGCAGTTCTTC. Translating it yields CASRAGGQTRGEQFF. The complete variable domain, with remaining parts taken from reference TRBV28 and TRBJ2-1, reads DVKVTQSSRYLVKRTGEKVFLECVQDMDHENMFWYRQDPGLGLRLIYFSYDVKMKEKGDIPEGYSVSREKKERFSLILESASTNQTSMYLCASRAGGQTRGEQFFGPGTRLTVL.

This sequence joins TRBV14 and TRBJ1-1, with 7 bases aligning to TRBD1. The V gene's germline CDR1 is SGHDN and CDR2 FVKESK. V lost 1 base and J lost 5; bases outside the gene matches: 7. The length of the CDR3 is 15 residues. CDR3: CASSQVGGGRTEAFF. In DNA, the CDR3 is TGTGCCAGCAGCCAAGTAGGAGGGGGCAGGACTGAAGCTTTCTTT. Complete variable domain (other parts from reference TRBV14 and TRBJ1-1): EAGVTQFPSHSVIEKGQTVTLRCDPISGHDNLYWYRRVMGKEIKFLLHFVKESKQDESGMPNNRFLAERTGGTYSTLKVQPAELEDSGVYFCASSQVGGGRTEAFFGQGTRLTVV.

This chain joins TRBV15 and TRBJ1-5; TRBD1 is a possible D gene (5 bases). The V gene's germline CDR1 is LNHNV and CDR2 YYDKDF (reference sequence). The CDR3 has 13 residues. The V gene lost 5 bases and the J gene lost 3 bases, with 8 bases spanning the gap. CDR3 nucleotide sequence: TGTGCCACCAGCCCAGGGCTCAATCAGCCCCAGCATTTT. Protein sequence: CATSPGLNQPQHF.

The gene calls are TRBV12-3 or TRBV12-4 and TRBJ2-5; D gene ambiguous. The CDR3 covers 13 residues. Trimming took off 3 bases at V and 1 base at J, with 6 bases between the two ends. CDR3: CASSLALQETQYF. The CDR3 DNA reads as TGTGCCAGCAGTTTGGCTCTCCAAGAGACCCAGTACTTC.

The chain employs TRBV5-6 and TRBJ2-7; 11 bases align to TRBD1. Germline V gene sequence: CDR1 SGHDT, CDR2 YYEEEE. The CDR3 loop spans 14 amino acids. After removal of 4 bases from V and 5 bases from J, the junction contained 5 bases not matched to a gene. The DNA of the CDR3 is TGTGCCAGCAGCGGCGGACAGGGGGCACACGAGCAGTACTTC. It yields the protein CASSGGQGAHEQYF.

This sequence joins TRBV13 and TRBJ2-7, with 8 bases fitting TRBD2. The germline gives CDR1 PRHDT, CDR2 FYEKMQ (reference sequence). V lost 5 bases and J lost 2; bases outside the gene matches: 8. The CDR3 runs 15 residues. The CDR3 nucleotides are TGTGCCAGCAGCCACCCGGCGGGAGGTACCTACGAGCAGTACTTC. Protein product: CASSHPAGGTYEQYF.

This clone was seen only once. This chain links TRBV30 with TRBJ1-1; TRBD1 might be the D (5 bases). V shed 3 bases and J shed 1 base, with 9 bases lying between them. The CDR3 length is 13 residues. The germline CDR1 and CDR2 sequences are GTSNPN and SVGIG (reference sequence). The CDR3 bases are TGTGCCTGGAGCATCAGGGAGAACACTGAAGCTTTCTTT. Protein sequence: CAWSIRENTEAFF.

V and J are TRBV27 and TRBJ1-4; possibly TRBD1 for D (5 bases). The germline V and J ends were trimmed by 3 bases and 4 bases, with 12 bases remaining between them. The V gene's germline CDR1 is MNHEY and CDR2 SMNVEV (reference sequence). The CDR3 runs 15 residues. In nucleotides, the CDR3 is TGTGCCAGCAGTTTCAGGGCAGCCAGTAATGAAAAACTGTTTTTT. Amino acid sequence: CASSFRAASNEKLFF.

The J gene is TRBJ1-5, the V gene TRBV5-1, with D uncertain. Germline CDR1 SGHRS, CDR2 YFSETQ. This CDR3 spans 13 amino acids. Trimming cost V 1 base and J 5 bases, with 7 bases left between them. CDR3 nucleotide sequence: TGCGCCAGCAGCTTGAAAATAGATCAGCCCCAGCATTTT. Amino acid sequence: CASSLKIDQPQHF.

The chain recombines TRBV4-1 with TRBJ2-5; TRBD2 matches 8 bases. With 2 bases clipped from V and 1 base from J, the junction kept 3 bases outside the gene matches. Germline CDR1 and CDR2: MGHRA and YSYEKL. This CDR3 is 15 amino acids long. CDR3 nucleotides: TGCGCCAGCAGCCAAACCGGGGGGGCCCAAGAGACCCAGTACTTC. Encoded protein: CASSQTGGAQETQYF.

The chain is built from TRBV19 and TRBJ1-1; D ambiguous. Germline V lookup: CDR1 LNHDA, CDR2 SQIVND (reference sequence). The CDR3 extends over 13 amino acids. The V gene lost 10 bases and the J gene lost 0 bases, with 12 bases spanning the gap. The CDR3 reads CATRDTLNTEAFF. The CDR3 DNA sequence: TGTGCCACTAGAGACACCTTGAACACTGAAGCTTTCTTT. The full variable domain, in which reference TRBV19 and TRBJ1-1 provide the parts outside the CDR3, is DGGITQSPKYLFRKEGQNVTLSCEQNLNHDAMYWYRQDPGQGLRLIYYSQIVNDFQKGDIAEGYSVSREKKESFPLTVTSAQKNPTAFYLCATRDTLNTEAFFGQGTRLTVV.

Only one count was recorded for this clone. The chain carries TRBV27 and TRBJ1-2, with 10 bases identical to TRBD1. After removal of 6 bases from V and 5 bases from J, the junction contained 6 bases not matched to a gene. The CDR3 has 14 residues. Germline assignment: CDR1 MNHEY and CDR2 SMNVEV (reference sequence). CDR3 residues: CASSRQGASYGYTF. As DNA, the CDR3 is TGTGCCAGCAGCCGACAGGGGGCCTCGTATGGCTACACCTTC.

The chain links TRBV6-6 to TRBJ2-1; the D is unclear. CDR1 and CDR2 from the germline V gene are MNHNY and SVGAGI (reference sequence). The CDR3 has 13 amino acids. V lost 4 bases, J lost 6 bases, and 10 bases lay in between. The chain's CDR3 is CASSFPTVNEQFF. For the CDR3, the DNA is TGTGCCAGCAGTTTCCCGACTGTCAATGAGCAGTTCTTC.

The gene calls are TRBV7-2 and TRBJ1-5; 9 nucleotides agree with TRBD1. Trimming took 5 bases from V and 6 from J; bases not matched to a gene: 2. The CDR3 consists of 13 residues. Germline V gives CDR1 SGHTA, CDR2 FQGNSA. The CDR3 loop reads CASSKQGAQPQHF. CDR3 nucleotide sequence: TGTGCCAGCAGCAAACAGGGGGCTCAGCCCCAGCATTTT.

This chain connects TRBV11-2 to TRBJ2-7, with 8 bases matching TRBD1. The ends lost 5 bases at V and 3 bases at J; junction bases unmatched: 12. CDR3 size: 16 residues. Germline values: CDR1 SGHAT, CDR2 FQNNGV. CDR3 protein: CASSPRGQENYYEQYF. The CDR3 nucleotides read TGTGCCAGCAGCCCACGGGGACAGGAAAACTACTACGAGCAGTACTTC.

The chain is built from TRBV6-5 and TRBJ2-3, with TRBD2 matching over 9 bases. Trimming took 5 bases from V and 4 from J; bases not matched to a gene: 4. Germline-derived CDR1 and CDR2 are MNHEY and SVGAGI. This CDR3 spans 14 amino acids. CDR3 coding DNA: TGTGCCAGCAGTATAGCGGGGGAGGCAGATACGCAGTATTTT. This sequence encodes CASSIAGEADTQYF.

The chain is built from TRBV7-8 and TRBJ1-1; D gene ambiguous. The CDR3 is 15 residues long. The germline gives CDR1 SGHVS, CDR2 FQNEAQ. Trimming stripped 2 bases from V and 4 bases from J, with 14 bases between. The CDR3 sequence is CASSLQEGIVTEAFF. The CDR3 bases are TGTGCCAGCAGCTTACAGGAGGGAATCGTCACTGAAGCTTTCTTT.

This CDR3 reads CASSIQGDQPQHF. For the CDR3, the DNA is TGTGCCAGTAGTATCCAGGGGGACCAGCCCCAGCATTTT. V gene TRBV19 combines with J gene TRBJ1-5; 7 nucleotides agree with TRBD1. The CDR3 length is 13 residues. CDR1 is LNHDA, CDR2 SQIVND, per germline (reference sequence). The V gene end was trimmed by 3 bases and the J gene end by 7 bases; junction bases not matched to a gene: 3.

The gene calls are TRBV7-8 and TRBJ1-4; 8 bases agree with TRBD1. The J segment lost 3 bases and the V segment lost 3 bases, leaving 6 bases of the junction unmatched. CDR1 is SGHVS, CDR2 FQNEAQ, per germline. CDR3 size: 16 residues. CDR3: CASSFAGGAANEKLFF. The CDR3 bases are TGTGCCAGCAGCTTCGCAGGGGGCGCGGCTAATGAAAAACTGTTTTTT.

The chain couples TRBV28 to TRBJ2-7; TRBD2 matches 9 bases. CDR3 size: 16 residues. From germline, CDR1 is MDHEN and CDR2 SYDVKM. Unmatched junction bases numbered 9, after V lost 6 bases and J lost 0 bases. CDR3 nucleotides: TGTGCCAGCAGGTTAGCGGGAGACCTGAGCTCCTACGAGCAGTACTTC. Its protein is CASRLAGDLSSYEQYF.

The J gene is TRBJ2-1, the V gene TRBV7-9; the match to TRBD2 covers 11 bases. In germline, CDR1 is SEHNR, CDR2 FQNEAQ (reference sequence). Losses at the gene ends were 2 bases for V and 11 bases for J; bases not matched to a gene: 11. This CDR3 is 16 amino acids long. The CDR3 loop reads CASSLIATSGRSKQFF. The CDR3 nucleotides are TGTGCCAGCAGCTTAATTGCAACTAGCGGGAGATCGAAGCAGTTCTTC.

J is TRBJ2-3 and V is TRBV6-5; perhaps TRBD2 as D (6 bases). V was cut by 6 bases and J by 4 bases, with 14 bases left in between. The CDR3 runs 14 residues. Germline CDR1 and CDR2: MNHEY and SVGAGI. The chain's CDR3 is CASSPRRDADTQYF. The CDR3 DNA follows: TGTGCCAGCAGCCCCCGGAGGGACGCAGATACGCAGTATTTT.

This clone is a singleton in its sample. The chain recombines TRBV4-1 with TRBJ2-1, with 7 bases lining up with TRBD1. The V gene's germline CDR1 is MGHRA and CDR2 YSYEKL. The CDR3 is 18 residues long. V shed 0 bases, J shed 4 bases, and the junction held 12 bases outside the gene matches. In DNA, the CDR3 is TGCGCCAGCAGCCAAGAGCGATTAACAGGGGATTTGTACAATGAGCAGTTCTTC. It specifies CASSQERLTGDLYNEQFF.